The present entry profiles one T cell receptor (beta chain) with its context. Its antigen is as yet unknown. J gave up 6 bases and V 1 base, and 1 base lay outside the gene matches. Germline-derived CDR1 and CDR2 are SGHTA and FQGNSA. This CDR3 region has 15 residues. These data belong to a study of cytomegalovirus exposure and HLA in healthy donors. Points from the study as a whole: The investigators catalogued 150 or so TCR beta chains as cytomegalovirus-associated. As a later analysis revealed, the rate of TCR association differed by HLA locus, with DRB1 most and HLA-C fewest. Follow-up analysis later connected one missense variant in DCLRE1C with trimming of TCR beta V- and J-genes.

Primers: 60 Vbeta forward and 13 Jbeta reverse. As processed by the authors: Approximately 11 million shared chains were among roughly 81 million unique TCR beta chains counted in a later analysis. Sequenced by immunoSEQ multiplex PCR; TCRdb stores in-frame clones only, minus some. V, J and clone size are those of that table, while D and trimming were read from the DNA. The table includes about 190,000 clones, about four fifths detected once. The origin of this receptor is a man between 50 and 59 years old in good health and CMV-seronegative. Input material: PBMCs. The chain joins TRBV7-2 to TRBJ2-1; 12 bases line up with TRBD2. In nucleotides, the CDR3 is TGTGCCAGCAGCTTAGGACTAGCGGGAGTCAATGAGCAGTTCTTC. It specifies CASSLGLAGVNEQFF.